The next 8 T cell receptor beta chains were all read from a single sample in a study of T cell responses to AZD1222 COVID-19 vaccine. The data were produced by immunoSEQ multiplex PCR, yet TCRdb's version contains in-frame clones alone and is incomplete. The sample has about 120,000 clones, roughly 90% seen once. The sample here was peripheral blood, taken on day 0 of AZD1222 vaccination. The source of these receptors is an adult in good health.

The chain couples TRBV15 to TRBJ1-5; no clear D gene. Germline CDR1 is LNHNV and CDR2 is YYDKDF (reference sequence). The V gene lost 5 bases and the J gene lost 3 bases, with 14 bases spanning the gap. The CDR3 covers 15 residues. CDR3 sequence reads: CATSSRVGVNQPQHF. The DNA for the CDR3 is TGTGCCACCAGCTCGAGGGTAGGTGTCAATCAGCCCCAGCATTTT.

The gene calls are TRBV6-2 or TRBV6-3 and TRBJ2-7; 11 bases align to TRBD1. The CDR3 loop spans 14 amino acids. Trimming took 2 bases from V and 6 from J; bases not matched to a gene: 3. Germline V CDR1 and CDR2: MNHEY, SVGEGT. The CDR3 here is CASSYAGTGGEQYF. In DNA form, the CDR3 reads TGTGCCAGCAGTTACGCCGGGACAGGGGGCGAGCAGTACTTC.

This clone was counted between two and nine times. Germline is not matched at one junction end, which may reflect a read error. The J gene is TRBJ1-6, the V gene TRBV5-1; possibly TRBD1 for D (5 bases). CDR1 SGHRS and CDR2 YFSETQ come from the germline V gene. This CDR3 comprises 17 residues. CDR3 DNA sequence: TGCGCCAGCACCCACGACAGCGCTTTTTCCTCTAATTCACCCCTCCACTTT. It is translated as CASTHDSAFSSNSPLHF.

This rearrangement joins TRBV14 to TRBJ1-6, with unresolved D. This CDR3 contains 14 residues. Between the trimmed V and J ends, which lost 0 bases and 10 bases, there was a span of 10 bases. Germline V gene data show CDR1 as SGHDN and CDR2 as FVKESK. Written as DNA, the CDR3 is TGTGCCAGCAGCCAAGAATACTCACTCTCACCCCTCCACTTT. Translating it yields CASSQEYSLSPLHF.

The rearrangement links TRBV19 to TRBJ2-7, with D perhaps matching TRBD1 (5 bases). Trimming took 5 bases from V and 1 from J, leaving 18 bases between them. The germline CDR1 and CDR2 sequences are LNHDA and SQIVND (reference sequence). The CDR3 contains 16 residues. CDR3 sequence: CASSPPRWGQSYEQYF. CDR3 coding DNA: TGTGCCAGTAGTCCGCCAAGGTGGGGCCAGTCCTACGAGCAGTACTTC.

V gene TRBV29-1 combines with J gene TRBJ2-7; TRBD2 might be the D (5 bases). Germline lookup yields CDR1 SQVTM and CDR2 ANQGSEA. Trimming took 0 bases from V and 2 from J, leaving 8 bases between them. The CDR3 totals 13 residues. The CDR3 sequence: CSVEESGAYEQYF. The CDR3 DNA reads TGCAGCGTTGAAGAAAGCGGAGCCTACGAGCAGTACTTC.

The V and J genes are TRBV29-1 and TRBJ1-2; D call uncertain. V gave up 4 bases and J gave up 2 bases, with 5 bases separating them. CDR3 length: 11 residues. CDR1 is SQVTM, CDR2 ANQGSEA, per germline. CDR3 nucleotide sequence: TGCAGCGTTGGAGACAACTATGGCTACACCTTC. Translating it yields CSVGDNYGYTF.

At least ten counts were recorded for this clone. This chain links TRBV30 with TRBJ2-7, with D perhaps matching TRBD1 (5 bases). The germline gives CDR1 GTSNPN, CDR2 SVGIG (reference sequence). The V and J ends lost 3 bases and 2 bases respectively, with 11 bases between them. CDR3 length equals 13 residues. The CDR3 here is CAWRSGWPYEQYF. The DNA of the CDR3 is TGTGCCTGGAGATCAGGGTGGCCCTACGAGCAGTACTTC.